This T cell receptor beta chain was sequenced during a study of blood T cell repertoires in COVID-19. At the level of the study: Acute and convalescent COVID-19 samples came from the United States, Italy and Spain. PBMCs, B-cell-depleted T cells, or T cells were the source of the cDNA or gDNA that made up the material.

Per the original data handling: From reference gene primer amplification, estimates of nucleated cell counts were derived. Method: immunoSEQ multiplex PCR; TCRdb's copy keeps in-frame clones and lacks some. Clone size and the V and J calls come from that table; the DNA yielded D and trimming. The table has tens of thousands of clones, over 75% seen once; the top ten hold 13% to 15%. The CDR3 consists of 19 residues. The V segment lost 4 bases and the J segment 1 base; nucleotides outside the gene matches: 8. Germline loops: CDR1 LGHDT, CDR2 YNNKEL (reference sequence). The chain couples TRBV3-1 (or the pseudogene TRBV3-2) to TRBJ2-1; 15 bases agree with TRBD2. The sample consisted of peripheral blood. This receptor was obtained from a woman in her fifties or sixties with active COVID-19. This chain's CDR3 is CASSLPPGLAGGSYNEQFF. DNA for the CDR3: TGTGCCAGCAGCCTACCACCGGGACTAGCGGGGGGTTCCTACAATGAGCAGTTCTTC.